Described below is a single T cell receptor (beta chain) sequence and its context. Its cognate antigen is unknown. Germline V gene lookup returns CDR1 SGHVS and CDR2 FQNEAQ. CDR3 length equals 16 residues. The entry originates in a study of tumor and adjacent non-tumor tissue in lung cancer. Study information: Each sample yielded some 4 million productive TCRbeta reads on average.

No cell sorting was done before RNA was extracted from the tissue. General study points: Compared with tumor, normal lung showed significantly lower TCR diversity. Tumor repertoires had a smaller top 100 clone share than normal lung. Tumor TCR diversity, when higher, was linked to shorter survival.

The library came from three nested PCR rounds adapted from ARM-PCR protocols. Via MiXCR, TCRdb re-called the multiplex PCR reads, giving one row per CDR3 protein. The sample has 60,000 to 90,000 distinct CDR3 sequences, roughly 80% seen once; the top ten hold roughly 12%. Sequencing used lung tumor tissue. The J gene is TRBJ2-3, the V gene TRBV7-8; D is perhaps TRBD1 or TRBD2 (5 bases each). This clonotype was obtained from a woman aged 45-59 years with non-small cell lung cancer. Here the CDR3 reads CDNSLALGRVTDTQYF. DNA for the CDR3: TGTGACAACAGTTTAGCGCTAGGCAGGGTAACAGATACGCAGTATTTT.